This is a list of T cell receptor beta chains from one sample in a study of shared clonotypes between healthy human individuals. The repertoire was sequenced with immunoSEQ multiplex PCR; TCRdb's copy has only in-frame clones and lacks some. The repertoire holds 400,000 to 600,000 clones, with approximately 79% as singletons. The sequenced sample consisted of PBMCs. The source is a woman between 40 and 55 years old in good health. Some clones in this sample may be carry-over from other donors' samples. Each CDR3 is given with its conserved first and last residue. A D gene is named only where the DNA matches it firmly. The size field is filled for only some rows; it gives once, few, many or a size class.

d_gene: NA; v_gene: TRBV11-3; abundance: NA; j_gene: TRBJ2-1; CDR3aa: CASSLGLASYNEQFF; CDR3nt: TGTGCCAGCAGCTTAGGTCTAGCGAGCTACAATGAGCAGTTCTTC
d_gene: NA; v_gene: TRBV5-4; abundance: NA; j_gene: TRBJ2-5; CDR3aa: CASSGGRTETQYF; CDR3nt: TGTGCCAGCAGTGGTGGGAGGACGGAGACCCAGTACTTC
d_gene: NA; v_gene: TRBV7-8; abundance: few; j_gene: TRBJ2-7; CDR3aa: CASSMGRILGEQYF; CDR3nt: TGTGCCAGCAGCATGGGACGGATCCTAGGAGAGCAGTACTTC
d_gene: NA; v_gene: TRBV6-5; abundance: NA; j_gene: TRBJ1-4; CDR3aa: CASSYSRRDGEKLFF; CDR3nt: TGTGCCAGCAGTTACTCAAGGCGGGACGGGGAAAAACTGTTTTTT
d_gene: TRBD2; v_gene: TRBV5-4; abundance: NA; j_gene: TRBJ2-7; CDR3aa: CASSSGTSGRVHEQYF; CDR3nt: TGTGCCAGCAGCTCCGGGACTAGCGGGAGGGTACACGAGCAGTACTTC
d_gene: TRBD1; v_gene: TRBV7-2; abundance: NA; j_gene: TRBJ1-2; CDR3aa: CASSLGGTGVLYGYTF; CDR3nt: TGTGCCAGCAGCTTAGGCGGGACAGGGGTGCTATATGGCTACACCTTC
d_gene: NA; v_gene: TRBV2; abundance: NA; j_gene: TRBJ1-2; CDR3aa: CASSLSYGYTF; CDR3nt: TGTGCCAGCAGTTTAAGCTATGGCTACACCTTC
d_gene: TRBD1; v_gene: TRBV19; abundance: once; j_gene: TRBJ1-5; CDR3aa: CASSVTGGASNQPQHF; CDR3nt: TGTGCCAGTAGTGTAACAGGGGGCGCGAGCAATCAGCCCCAGCATTTT
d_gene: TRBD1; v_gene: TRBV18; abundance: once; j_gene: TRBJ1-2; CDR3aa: CASSRDRGRYGYTF; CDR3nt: TGTGCCAGCTCACGGGACAGGGGAAGATATGGCTACACCTTC
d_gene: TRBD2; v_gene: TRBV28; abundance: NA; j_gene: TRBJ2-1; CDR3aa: CATIGGIYNEQFF; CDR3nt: TGTGCCACCATCGGGGGGATTTACAATGAGCAGTTCTTC
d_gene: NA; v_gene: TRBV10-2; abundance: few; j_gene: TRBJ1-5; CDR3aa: CASSESRADQPQHF; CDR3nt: TGCGCCAGCAGTGAATCCCGGGCAGATCAGCCCCAGCATTTT
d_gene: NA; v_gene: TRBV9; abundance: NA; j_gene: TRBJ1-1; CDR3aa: CASSLTTNTEAFF; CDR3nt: TGTGCCAGCAGCCTGACAACGAACACTGAAGCTTTCTTT
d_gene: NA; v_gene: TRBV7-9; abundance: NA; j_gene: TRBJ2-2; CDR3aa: CASSLGVGDTGELFF; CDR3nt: TGTGCCAGCAGCTTAGGGGTCGGGGACACCGGGGAGCTGTTTTTT
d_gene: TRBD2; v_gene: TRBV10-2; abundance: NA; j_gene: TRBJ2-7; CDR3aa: CASGGGRAQLRYEQYF; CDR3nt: TGCGCCAGCGGTGGCGGGAGGGCCCAATTACGGTACGAGCAGTACTTC
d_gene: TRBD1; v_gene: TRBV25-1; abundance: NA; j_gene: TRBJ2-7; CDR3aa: CASSEPGGAVHEQYF; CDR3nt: TGTGCCAGCAGTGAACCAGGGGGCGCGGTCCACGAGCAGTACTTC
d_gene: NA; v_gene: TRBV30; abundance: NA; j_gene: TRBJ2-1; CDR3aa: CAWRATSIYNEQFF; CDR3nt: TGTGCCTGGAGGGCGACTAGTATCTACAATGAGCAGTTCTTC
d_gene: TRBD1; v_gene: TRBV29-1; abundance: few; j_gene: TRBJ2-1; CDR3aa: CSVFAAGGAYNEQFF; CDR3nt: TGCAGCGTCTTCGCAGCAGGGGGAGCCTACAATGAGCAGTTCTTC
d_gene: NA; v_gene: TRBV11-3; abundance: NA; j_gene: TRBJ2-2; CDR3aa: CASSLGLTNTGELFF; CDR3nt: TGTGCCAGCAGCTTAGGGCTGACGAACACCGGGGAGCTGTTTTTT
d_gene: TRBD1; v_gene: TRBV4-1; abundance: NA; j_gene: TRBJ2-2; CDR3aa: CASSPGGQGARSTGELFF; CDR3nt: TGCGCCAGCAGCCCTGGGGGGCAGGGGGCGCGTAGCACCGGGGAGCTGTTTTTT
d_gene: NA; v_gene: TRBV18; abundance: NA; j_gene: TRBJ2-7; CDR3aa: CASSPSGFSYEQYF; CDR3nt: TGTGCCAGCTCACCAAGCGGTTTCTCCTACGAGCAGTACTTC
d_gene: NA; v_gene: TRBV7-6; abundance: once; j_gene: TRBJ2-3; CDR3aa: CASSLSRKDTQYF; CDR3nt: TGTGCCAGCAGCTTGAGTAGAAAGGATACGCAGTATTTT
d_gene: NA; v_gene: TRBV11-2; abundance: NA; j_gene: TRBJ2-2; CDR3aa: CASSPLGGKAGELFF; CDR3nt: TGTGCCAGCAGCCCATTGGGCGGGAAGGCCGGGGAGCTGTTTTTT
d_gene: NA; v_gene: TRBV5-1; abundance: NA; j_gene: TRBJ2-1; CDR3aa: CASSCPGCTYNEQFF; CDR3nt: TGCGCCAGCAGCTGCCCAGGGTGCACCTACAATGAGCAGTTCTTC
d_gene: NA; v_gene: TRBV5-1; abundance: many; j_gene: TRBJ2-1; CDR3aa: CASSPRQSSYNEQFF; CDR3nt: TGCGCCAGCAGCCCCAGACAGAGCTCCTACAATGAGCAGTTCTTC
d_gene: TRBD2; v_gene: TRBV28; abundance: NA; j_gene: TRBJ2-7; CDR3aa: CATDPSGRAREQYF; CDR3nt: TGTGCCACCGACCCTAGCGGGAGGGCGCGGGAGCAGTACTTC
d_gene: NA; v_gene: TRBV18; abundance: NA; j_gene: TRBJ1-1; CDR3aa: CASSPQGQNTEAFF; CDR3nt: TGTGCCAGCTCACCCCAGGGACAGAACACTGAAGCTTTCTTT
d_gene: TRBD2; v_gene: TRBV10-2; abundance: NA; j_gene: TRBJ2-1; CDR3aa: CASRRTSGAVNEQFF; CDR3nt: TGCGCCAGCAGACGGACTAGCGGGGCTGTCAATGAGCAGTTCTTC
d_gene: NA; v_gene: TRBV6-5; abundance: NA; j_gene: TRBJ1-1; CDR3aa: CASRSTGPNTEAFF; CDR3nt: TGTGCCAGCAGGTCGACAGGCCCGAACACTGAAGCTTTCTTT
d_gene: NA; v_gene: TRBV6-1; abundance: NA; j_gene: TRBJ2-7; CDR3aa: CASLDLMVHEQYF; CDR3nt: TGTGCCAGCCTGGACTTGATGGTCCACGAGCAGTACTTC
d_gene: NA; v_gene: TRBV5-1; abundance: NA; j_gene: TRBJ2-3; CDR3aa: CASSLTGDTQYF; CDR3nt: TGCGCCAGCAGCTTGACGGGAGACACGCAGTATTTT
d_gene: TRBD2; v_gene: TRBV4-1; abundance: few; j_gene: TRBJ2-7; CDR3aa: CASSQPPGLGVSHEQYF; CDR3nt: TGCGCCAGCAGCCAACCCCCGGGACTAGGTGTGAGTCACGAGCAGTACTTC
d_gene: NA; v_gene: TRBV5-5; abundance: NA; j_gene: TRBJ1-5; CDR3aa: CASSHQGNGNQPQHF; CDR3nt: TGTGCCAGCAGCCACCAGGGTAACGGCAATCAGCCCCAGCATTTT
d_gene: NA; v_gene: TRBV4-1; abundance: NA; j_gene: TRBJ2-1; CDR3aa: CASSQDFRGGGSYNEQFF; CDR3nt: TGCGCCAGCAGCCAAGATTTTAGGGGAGGAGGATCCTACAATGAGCAGTTCTTC
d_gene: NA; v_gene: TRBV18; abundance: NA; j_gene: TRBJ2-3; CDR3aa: CASSPRTGGNTDTQYF; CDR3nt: TGTGCCAGCTCACCACGGACCGGGGGAAACACAGATACGCAGTATTTT
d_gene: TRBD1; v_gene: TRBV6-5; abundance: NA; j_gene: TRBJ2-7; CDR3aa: CASSTNRGAGSEQYF; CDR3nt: TGTGCCAGCAGTACTAACAGGGGCGCCGGGTCCGAGCAGTACTTC
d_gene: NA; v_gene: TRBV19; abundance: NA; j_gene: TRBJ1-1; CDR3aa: CASSATRQTPEAFF; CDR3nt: TGTGCCAGTAGCGCGACACGGCAGACGCCTGAAGCTTTCTTT
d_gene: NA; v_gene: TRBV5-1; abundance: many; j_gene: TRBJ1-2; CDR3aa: CASSLIPSAYGYTF; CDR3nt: TGCGCCAGCAGCTTAATACCCTCAGCCTATGGCTACACCTTC
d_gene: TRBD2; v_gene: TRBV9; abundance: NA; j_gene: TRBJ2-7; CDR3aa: CASSVGTSYEQYF; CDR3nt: TGTGCCAGCAGCGTAGGGACTAGCTACGAGCAGTACTTC
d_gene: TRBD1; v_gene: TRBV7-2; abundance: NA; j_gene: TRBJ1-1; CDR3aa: CASSLATGRTEAFF; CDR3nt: TGTGCCAGCAGCTTAGCGACAGGGAGGACTGAAGCTTTCTTT
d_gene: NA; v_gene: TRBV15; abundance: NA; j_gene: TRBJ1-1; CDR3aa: CATSRDRNTEAFF; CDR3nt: TGTGCCACCAGCAGAGATAGAAACACTGAAGCTTTCTTT
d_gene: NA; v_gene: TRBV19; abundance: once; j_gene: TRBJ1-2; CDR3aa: CASSSPPESYGYTF; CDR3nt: TGTGCCAGTAGTTCCCCCCCGGAGTCTTATGGCTACACCTTC
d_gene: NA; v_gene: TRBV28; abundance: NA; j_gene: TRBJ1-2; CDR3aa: CASSKGHLRGYTF; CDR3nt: TGTGCCAGCAGCAAAGGCCATTTGCGGGGCTACACCTTC
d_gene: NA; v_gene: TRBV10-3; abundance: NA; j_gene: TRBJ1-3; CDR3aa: CAIKGESSGNTIYF; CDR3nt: TGTGCCATCAAGGGAGAGAGCTCTGGAAACACCATATATTTT
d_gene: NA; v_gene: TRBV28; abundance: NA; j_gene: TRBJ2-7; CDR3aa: CASSTPQQVSYEQYF; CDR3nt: TGTGCCAGCAGCACCCCCCAACAGGTGTCCTACGAGCAGTACTTC
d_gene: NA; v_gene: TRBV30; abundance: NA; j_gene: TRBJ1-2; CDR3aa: CAWSGRTANYGYTF; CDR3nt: TGTGCCTGGAGTGGACGGACAGCGAACTATGGCTACACCTTC